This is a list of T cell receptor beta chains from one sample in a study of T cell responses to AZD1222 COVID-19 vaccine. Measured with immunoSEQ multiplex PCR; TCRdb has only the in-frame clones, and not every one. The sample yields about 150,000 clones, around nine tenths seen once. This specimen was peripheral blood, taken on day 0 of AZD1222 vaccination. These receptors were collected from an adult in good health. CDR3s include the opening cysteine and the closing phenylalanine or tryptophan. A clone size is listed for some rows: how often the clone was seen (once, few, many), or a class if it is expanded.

CDR3: CATAQAGNTIYF
V: TRBV2
size: -

CDR3: CASSSGDRDYGYTF
V: TRBV5-8
size: -

CDR3: CASSYYRGRAFF
V: TRBV6-5
size: -

CDR3: CASSRGTGYTF
V: TRBV19
size: -

CDR3: CASSPERSAIYF
V: TRBV19
size: -

CDR3: CASSLGPGITGELFF
V: TRBV5-6
size: many

CDR3: CASSRLRGSNQPQHF
V: TRBV21-1
size: once

CDR3: CAWSDGLKETQYF
V: TRBV30
size: -

CDR3: CASSQDQRNTEAFF
V: TRBV4-2
size: -

CDR3: CASSYAGTGVGYEQYF
V: TRBV6-5
size: -

CDR3: CSVVLGNYGYTF
V: TRBV29-1
size: -

CDR3: CASEETQYF
V: TRBV6-4
size: -

CDR3: CASSSLSTDTQYF
V: TRBV12-3/TRBV12-4
size: -

CDR3: CASSELGTSSNQPQHF
V: TRBV6-1
size: -

CDR3: CASSPRQGFNQPQHF
V: TRBV27
size: -

CDR3: CASSLGNLAGGSNQPQHF
V: TRBV5-8
size: -

CDR3: CAISELGGNEQFF
V: TRBV10-3
size: -

CDR3: CASSLLAGADTQYF
V: TRBV27
size: once

CDR3: CASSVRGRGQPQHF
V: TRBV6-2/TRBV6-3
size: -

CDR3: CASSHQTLRGGLSNQPQHF
V: TRBV4-1
size: -

CDR3: CASSESRRLGQNTGELFF
V: TRBV2
size: once

CDR3: CASSLDMTLTETQYF
V: TRBV7-9
size: -

CDR3: CASSLLDGLTSGANVLTF
V: TRBV27
size: -

CDR3: CASSTQTRGQLNTEAFF
V: TRBV19
size: once

CDR3: CASSLSPGQGGIEQYF
V: TRBV27
size: -

CDR3: CASSVMPAGGRETQYF
V: TRBV2
size: -

CDR3: CASSYSMKGAGGYTF
V: TRBV6-2/TRBV6-3
size: -

CDR3: CASSRQGGLYEQYF
V: TRBV5-1
size: -

CDR3: CASSHSGPQYF
V: TRBV3-1/TRBV3-2
size: -

CDR3: CASSPRPGSISSLTDTQYF
V: TRBV18
size: -

CDR3: CASSANRGLLVHEQFF
V: TRBV19
size: -

CDR3: CASSYITGFYGYTF
V: TRBV6-2/TRBV6-3
size: once

CDR3: CASSMGQGKVRTEAFF
V: TRBV19
size: -

CDR3: CASSPVGQGADTQYF
V: TRBV5-6
size: -

CDR3: CASSEALETGELFF
V: TRBV6-1
size: once

CDR3: CASSSDGNQPQHF
V: TRBV6-6
size: -

CDR3: CATSRGEGPHGNQPQHF
V: TRBV15
size: -

CDR3: CASSQEVRAYEQYF
V: TRBV4-2
size: -

CDR3: CASSPRGNTEAFF
V: TRBV18
size: -

CDR3: CATSSPGHNSYEQYF
V: TRBV19
size: -

CDR3: CSASRLAGGSTDTQYF
V: TRBV20-1
size: -

CDR3: CASSFGGRQVTDTQYF
V: TRBV7-9
size: -

CDR3: CASSLFTGGGYTF
V: TRBV27
size: -

CDR3: CASSLWTSGGHDTQYF
V: TRBV13
size: -

CDR3: CASSRQSNEAFF
V: TRBV18
size: -

CDR3: CAISEPGGGYTF
V: TRBV10-3
size: -

CDR3: CASSLNSGTSVYEQYF
V: TRBV5-8
size: -

CDR3: CASSRPSGSYEQYF
V: TRBV3-1/TRBV3-2
size: -

CDR3: CASSLTGRGTDTQYF
V: TRBV7-9
size: -

CDR3: CASSPPGQSFGGELFF
V: TRBV18
size: -

CDR3: CASSPTGQGGGYTF
V: TRBV5-1
size: -

CDR3: CASSSIHRGEDTEAFF
V: TRBV18
size: -